A selection of T cell receptor beta chains follows, all from one sample in a study of regulatory T cells in long-lasting Graves disease. From the multiplex PCR reads, TCRdb called clonotypes with MiXCR, one entry per CDR3 protein. Here the sample spans roughly 500,000 distinct CDR3 sequences, roughly 13% being singletons. The same sample was also studied in work on T cells in Graves' hyperthyroidism and ophthalmopathy.

The source was peripheral blood mononuclear cells (PBMCs), collected at new diagnosis, from a patient treated with antithyroid drugs. The receptors shown here come from a man between 25 and 39 years old with Graves disease. Both conserved end residues are trimmed from each CDR3.

j_gene,len,v_gene,CDR3aa
TRBJ2-1,13,TRBV19,ASTHLAGGLNEQF
TRBJ2-1,15,TRBV5-6,ASRNTGTSGSYNEQF
TRBJ1-1,14,TRBV3-1,ASSPQGASKNTEAF
TRBJ2-7,13,TRBV7-8,ASSSPTSPSYEQY
TRBJ2-2,13,TRBV7-9,ASSPPLENTGELF
TRBJ2-3,12,TRBV7-9,ASSLVLSGVTQY
TRBJ1-2,12,TRBV18,ASQYAGGQDGYT
TRBJ1-1,13,TRBV6-5,ASSYPNYRNTEAF
TRBJ2-6,17,TRBV2,ASSEGFGQGPSGANVLT
TRBJ2-1,11,TRBV18,ASSPSVGDEQF
TRBJ2-2,13,TRBV5-1,ASSLRGRDTGELF